A selection of T cell receptor beta chains follows, all from one sample in a study of CD8 T cells in ankylosing spondylitis. TCRdb reprocessed the 5' RACE reads with MiXCR, giving one entry per CDR3 protein. This table holds 200,000 to 300,000 distinct CDR3 sequences, roughly a tenth found once. Sequencing used blood, either unsorted or a sorted T cell fraction (not recorded which). These receptors all come from a male donor with ankylosing spondylitis or in good health (not recorded which). Each CDR3 is given with its conserved first and last residue. A D gene is named only where the DNA matches it firmly. Where a row states a size, it is once, few, many or the class of an expanded clone; other rows omit it.

CDR3aa	CDR3nt	abundance	v_gene	len	d_gene	j_gene
CASSVELAGGSNEQFF	TGTGCCAGCAGCGTAGAACTAGCGGGAGGATCAAATGAGCAGTTCTTC	NA	TRBV9	16	TRBD2	TRBJ2-1
CASSQDVAVHGEQFF	TGCGCCAGCAGCCAAGATGTCGCAGTACATGGTGAGCAGTTCTTC	few	TRBV4-1	15	NA	TRBJ2-1
CASSQFIAGDASYEQYF	TGTGCCAGCAGCCAGTTTATAGCGGGGGACGCCTCCTACGAGCAGTACTTC	many	TRBV4-2	17	TRBD2	TRBJ2-7
CASSLPLKRGRYEQYF	TGTGCCAGCAGCTTACCTCTAAAGCGGGGAAGGTACGAGCAGTACTTC	few	TRBV5-6	16	TRBD2	TRBJ2-7
CSALLAGGGDTQYF	TGCAGTGCCTTACTAGCGGGGGGCGGGGATACGCAGTATTTT	many	TRBV20-1	14	TRBD2	TRBJ2-3
CASSAGRRIEAFF	TGTGCCAGCAGTGCGGGACGGAGAATAGAAGCTTTCTTT	few	TRBV6-1	13	NA	TRBJ1-1
CASAGGYEQYF	TGTGCCAGCGCAGGGGGTTACGAGCAGTACTTC	many	TRBV25-1	11	TRBD1	TRBJ2-7
CSVNRDRRLDQPQHF	TGCAGTGTCAATCGGGACAGGAGATTGGATCAGCCCCAGCATTTT	many	TRBV20-1	15	TRBD1	TRBJ1-5
CASSEGRYPTDTQYF	TGTGCCAGCAGTGAAGGGAGGTATCCCACAGATACGCAGTATTTT	NA	TRBV2	15	NA	TRBJ2-3
CSAGGIVGEKLFF	TGCAGTGCGGGTGGTATCGTGGGTGAAAAACTGTTTTTT	many	TRBV20-1	13	NA	TRBJ1-4
CSATTPYSLSSYNEQFF	TGCAGTGCAACGACCCCTTACTCCCTGAGCTCCTACAATGAGCAGTTCTTC	many	TRBV20-1	17	NA	TRBJ2-1
CASSSQQSNQPQHF	TGTGCCAGCAGTTCACAGCAAAGCAATCAGCCCCAGCATTTT	many	TRBV6-5	14	NA	TRBJ1-5
CATIRVNQPQHF	TGTGCCACCATCCGGGTAAATCAGCCCCAGCATTTT	many	TRBV24-1	12	NA	TRBJ1-5
CASSQEWGASTDTQYF	TGTGCCAGCAGCCAAGAATGGGGGGCTAGCACAGATACGCAGTATTTT	many	TRBV3-1	16	NA	TRBJ2-3
CASSLEIGMDYGYTF	TGCGCCAGCAGCTTGGAGATAGGGATGGACTATGGCTACACCTTC	many	TRBV5-1	15	NA	TRBJ1-2
CASSSGRLAGRDTQYF	TGTGCCAGCAGTTCCGGACGGCTAGCGGGAAGGGATACGCAGTATTTT	many	TRBV27	16	TRBD2	TRBJ2-3
CASSQMDRGHGYTF	TGCGCCAGCAGCCAGATGGACAGGGGGCATGGCTACACCTTC	many	TRBV4-1	14	TRBD1	TRBJ1-2
CASSAISTGTGVYNEQFF	TGTGCCAGCAGCGCAATTTCAACCGGGACAGGGGTCTACAATGAGCAGTTCTTC	NA	TRBV9	18	TRBD1	TRBJ2-1
CASSHSGPWETQYF	TGTGCCAGCAGCCACTCTGGCCCATGGGAGACCCAGTACTTC	many	TRBV7-9	14	NA	TRBJ2-5
CAIRGLAGNTGELFF	TGTGCCATCAGGGGACTAGCGGGGAACACCGGGGAGCTGTTTTTT	many	TRBV10-3	15	TRBD2	TRBJ2-2
CASSPRLAGGQETQYF	TGTGCCAGCAGCCCCCGACTAGCGGGGGGGCAAGAGACCCAGTACTTC	many	TRBV7-2	16	TRBD2	TRBJ2-5
CSATIGQAPEQYF	TGCAGTGCAACTATCGGCCAGGCCCCCGAGCAGTACTTC	many	TRBV20-1	13	NA	TRBJ2-7
CASGTLANLGEQFF	TGTGCCAGCGGAACGCTAGCAAACCTAGGTGAGCAGTTCTTC	many	TRBV12-3/TRBV12-4	14	NA	TRBJ2-1
CASSKTSGGSDTQYF	TGTGCCAGTAGCAAGACTAGCGGGGGATCAGATACGCAGTATTTT	NA	TRBV19	15	TRBD2	TRBJ2-3
CAITGQGPSSTEAFF	TGTGCCATCACTGGTCAGGGGCCAAGTAGCACTGAAGCTTTCTTT	many	TRBV10-3	15	NA	TRBJ1-1